The 30 T cell receptor beta chains below were found in one sample sequenced in a study of blood T cells in healthy people across ages. Sample-barcoded 5' priming and a J-beta primer mix drove a second PCR of roughly 6 to 12 cycles. A single record per CDR3 protein comes from TCRdb applying MiXCR to the 5' RACE reads. The sample carries 800,000 to 950,000 distinct CDR3 sequences, approximately 32% recorded once. This same sample was also taken into another study, of T cells of mothers and their children.

The sample taken for sequencing was blood. All receptors derive from a woman aged 40-49 years in good health.

This clonotype was detected ten times or more. CDR3 protein: CASSGWTSETQYF. CDR3 DNA: TGTGCCAGCAGCGGTTGGACATCGGAGACCCAGTACTTC. The V and J genes are TRBV9 and TRBJ2-5, with a possible D match to TRBD1 (5 bases). With 3 bases removed from V and 5 bases from J, the gap between germline ends came to 11 bases. CDR1 SGDLS and CDR2 YYNGEE come from the germline V gene. The CDR3 sequence is 13 residues long.

The sample holds many counts of this clonotype. This sequence joins TRBV7-2 and TRBJ2-5, with 7 nucleotides matching TRBD1. J was trimmed by 5 bases and V by 0 bases; bases with no gene match: 6. This CDR3 comprises 15 residues. Per germline, CDR1 SGHTA and CDR2 FQGNSA. The CDR3 reads CASSLAPRGPETQYF. CDR3 coding DNA: TGTGCCAGCAGCTTAGCGCCAAGGGGGCCGGAGACCCAGTACTTC.

This clonotype appeared many times. This sequence joins TRBV11-2 and TRBJ2-5, with D possibly TRBD2 on 6 matching bases. CDR3 length: 15 residues. V was clipped by 6 bases and J by 0 bases, with 14 bases between them. Germline lookup yields CDR1 SGHAT and CDR2 FQNNGV. The CDR3 protein is CASSSLLAYQETQYF. DNA for the CDR3: TGTGCCAGCAGTTCATTGCTAGCGTACCAAGAGACCCAGTACTTC.

This clonotype occurred once. The genes are TRBV5-1 and TRBJ1-1; D is unclear. In germline, CDR1 is SGHRS, CDR2 YFSETQ. V was trimmed by 0 bases and J by 8 bases, leaving 17 bases between them. The CDR3 has 15 residues. As DNA, the CDR3 is TGCGCCAGCAGCTTGGTTTCAGGTCGGCGGGAGGAAGCTTTCTTT. Its translation is CASSLVSGRREEAFF.

This chain uses TRBV19 with TRBJ1-2, with TRBD1 as a possible D gene (5 bases). The length of the CDR3 is 13 residues. V lost 7 bases and J lost 5, with 14 bases in between. Germline V gene sequence: CDR1 LNHDA, CDR2 SQIVND (reference sequence). CDR3 DNA: TGTGCCAGTATAATCCAGGGACCTTATGGCTACACCTTC. Amino acid sequence: CASIIQGPYGYTF. Looking up the rest from reference TRBV19 and TRBJ1-2 gives the full variable domain: DGGITQSPKYLFRKEGQNVTLSCEQNLNHDAMYWYRQDPGQGLRLIYYSQIVNDFQKGDIAEGYSVSREKKESFPLTVTSAQKNPTAFYLCASIIQGPYGYTFGSGTRLTVV.

V gene TRBV10-3 combines with J gene TRBJ1-1; no clear D. The germline gives CDR1 ENHRY, CDR2 SYGVKD. The CDR3 has 14 residues. Trimming removed 1 base at V and 3 bases at J, with 9 bases between. The CDR3 DNA sequence: TGTGCCATCAGTGAGTTGGGAGCAGACACTGAAGCTTTCTTT. Translating it yields CAISELGADTEAFF.

The chain recombines TRBV6-5 with TRBJ2-1, with 12 bases lining up with TRBD1. This CDR3 has 15 residues. The J segment lost 9 bases and the V segment lost 6 bases, leaving 9 bases of the junction unmatched. Germline V gene lookup returns CDR1 MNHEY and CDR2 SVGAGI. Written as DNA, the CDR3 is TGTGCCAGCAGCCTGGGACAGGGGGCTTTATTTGAGCAGTTCTTC. It encodes CASSLGQGALFEQFF.

The V gene is TRBV20-1, the J gene TRBJ1-1, with 9 nucleotides matching TRBD1. Germline-derived CDR1 and CDR2 are DFQATT and SNEGSKA (reference sequence). The ends lost 0 bases at V and 7 bases at J; junction bases unmatched: 6. There are 14 residues in the CDR3. DNA of the CDR3: TGCAGTGCTAGAGACCTGACAGGGGGGATTGAAGCTTTCTTT. Translation: CSARDLTGGIEAFF.

The chain uses TRBV20-1 and TRBJ2-5, with D perhaps TRBD2 (6 bases). Germline V CDR1 and CDR2: DFQATT, SNEGSKA (reference sequence). This CDR3 contains 11 residues. Trimming stripped 6 bases from V and 10 bases from J, with 15 bases between. CDR3 in DNA: TGCAGTGCGCCCCAATCCGGGAGCCAGTACTTC. It translates to CSAPQSGSQYF.

The rearrangement joins TRBV27 to TRBJ2-5; TRBD2 agrees at 11 bases. This CDR3 has 18 residues. Germline V gene lookup returns CDR1 MNHEY and CDR2 SMNVEV (reference sequence). Trimming at V came to 8 bases and at J to 4 bases, leaving 18 bases not matched to a gene. The CDR3 is CASGGLGVAGGPIETQYF. CDR3 DNA sequence: TGTGCCAGCGGGGGTCTTGGAGTAGCGGGGGGGCCTATAGAGACCCAGTACTTC.

The chain carries TRBV12-3 or TRBV12-4 and TRBJ1-5; 7 nucleotides agree with TRBD1. The CDR3 has 18 amino acids. V gave up 1 base and J gave up 1 base; unmatched junction bases: 10. CDR3 protein: CASSLGGVGGRSNQPQHF. In DNA, the CDR3 is TGTGCCAGCAGTTTAGGTGGTGTAGGGGGCAGGAGCAATCAGCCCCAGCATTTT.

The chain carries TRBV15 and TRBJ1-2; D is unclear. Germline lookup yields CDR1 LNHNV and CDR2 YYDKDF (reference sequence). V was trimmed by 1 base and J by 1 base, leaving 7 bases between them. This CDR3 region has 14 residues. CDR3 loop: CATSRAPVNYGYTF. The CDR3 DNA follows: TGTGCCACCAGCAGAGCTCCCGTTAACTATGGCTACACCTTC.

This clonotype was seen many times. The chain employs TRBV10-3 and TRBJ1-2, with D unclear. V was trimmed by 6 bases and J by 6 bases, leaving 14 bases between them. The CDR3 runs 13 residues. Looked up from germline, CDR1 is ENHRY and CDR2 is SYGVKD. This chain's CDR3 is CAISSKWEDGYTF. CDR3 sequence (DNA): TGTGCCATCAGCTCGAAGTGGGAGGATGGCTACACCTTC.

At least ten counts were recorded for this clonotype. The junction shows a germline mismatch at one end, possibly a read error. The gene calls are TRBV4-2 and TRBJ1-2, with TRBD1 matching 7 bases. CDR1 and CDR2 (germline): LGHNA, YNFKEQ. The CDR3 runs to 16 residues. The CDR3 region has the DNA TGTGCCAGCAGCCAAGCGACAGGGAGAGCTAACTATGGTTACACCTTC. Protein sequence: CASSQATGRANYGYTF.

The chain joins TRBV7-2 to TRBJ2-1, with no clear D. Germline V gives CDR1 SGHTA, CDR2 FQGNSA. The CDR3 covers 15 residues. Trimming shortened V by 4 bases and J by 0 bases, and 10 bases separated the two germline ends. In DNA, the CDR3 is TGTGCCAGCAGCTATTTGGGAAACTCCTACAATGAGCAGTTCTTC. Translation: CASSYLGNSYNEQFF.

This sequence joins TRBV3-1 and TRBJ2-1, with 8 bases that match TRBD2. V dropped 5 bases and J dropped 10; count of bases not matched to a gene: 10. The CDR3 runs to 14 residues. The germline gives CDR1 LGHDT, CDR2 YNNKEL (reference sequence). CDR3 coding DNA: TGTGCCAGCAGCTTGGGACTAGGAAAAACCGAGCAGTTCTTC. This gives the protein CASSLGLGKTEQFF.

There are a few counts of this clonotype. The chain employs TRBV6-6 and TRBJ2-5, with 8 bases lining up with TRBD1. CDR1 MNHNY and CDR2 SVGAGI come from the germline V gene (reference sequence). V shed 6 bases and J 2 bases; nucleotides not matched to a gene: 8. The CDR3 runs to 15 residues. The CDR3 DNA reads as TGTGCCAGCAGCCCCCGGGACAGGAGACAAGAGACCCAGTACTTC. It yields the protein CASSPRDRRQETQYF.

The gene calls are TRBV6-4 and TRBJ2-5; 8 nucleotides align to TRBD2. The CDR3 covers 15 residues. V gave up 3 bases and J gave up 3 bases; unmatched junction bases: 6. Germline CDR1 is MRHNA and CDR2 is SNTAGT. CDR3 sequence reads: CASSESGGLKETQYF. CDR3 sequence (DNA): TGTGCCAGCAGTGAAAGCGGGGGTCTCAAAGAGACCCAGTACTTC.

This clonotype turned up a few times. The chain uses TRBV12-3 or TRBV12-4 and TRBJ1-1, with TRBD1 matching over 8 bases. Trimming took 5 bases from V and 0 from J; bases not matched to a gene: 11. This CDR3 spans 17 amino acids. The CDR3 region is CASSLTMTGAMNTEAFF. For the CDR3, the DNA is TGTGCCAGCAGTCTCACCATGACAGGGGCCATGAACACTGAAGCTTTCTTT.

This clonotype has ten or more counts. The J gene is TRBJ2-7, the V gene TRBV20-1; 8 nucleotides line up with TRBD2. The J segment lost 2 bases and the V segment lost 0 bases, leaving 9 bases of the junction unmatched. The CDR3 runs to 16 residues. Germline V gene sequence: CDR1 DFQATT, CDR2 SNEGSKA (reference sequence). In DNA, the CDR3 is TGCAGTGCTAGAGATTTAATGGCTAGCGGGCCCTACGAGCAGTACTTC. Amino acids: CSARDLMASGPYEQYF.

The rearrangement links TRBV19 to TRBJ1-5; tentatively, D is TRBD1 (5 bases). V was clipped by 3 bases and J by 2 bases, with 11 bases between them. The CDR3 loop spans 15 amino acids. Per the germline V gene, CDR1 is LNHDA and CDR2 is SQIVND (reference sequence). The CDR3 spells CASSIPGGGNQPQHF. The CDR3 DNA reads as TGTGCCAGTAGTATCCCTGGAGGGGGCAATCAGCCCCAGCATTTT.

The gene calls are TRBV20-1 and TRBJ1-4; D might be TRBD1 (6 bases). Between the trimmed V and J ends, which lost 6 bases and 6 bases, there was a span of 11 bases. This CDR3 comprises 12 residues. From germline, CDR1 is DFQATT and CDR2 SNEGSKA (reference sequence). The CDR3 DNA reads TGCAGTGCCCTGTACAGGGATGAAAAACTGTTTTTT. As protein: CSALYRDEKLFF.

There are many counts of this clonotype. The chain carries TRBV28 and TRBJ2-1, with 11 bases matching TRBD2. This CDR3 has 15 amino acids. V shed 4 bases, J shed 3 bases, and the junction held 2 bases outside the gene matches. Germline V lookup: CDR1 MDHEN, CDR2 SYDVKM. DNA of the CDR3: TGTGCCAGCAGTTCCACTAGCGGGGGCTACAATGAGCAGTTCTTC. This gives the protein CASSSTSGGYNEQFF. Filled out from reference TRBV28 and TRBJ2-1, the complete variable domain reads DVKVTQSSRYLVKRTGEKVFLECVQDMDHENMFWYRQDPGLGLRLIYFSYDVKMKEKGDIPEGYSVSREKKERFSLILESASTNQTSMYLCASSSTSGGYNEQFFGPGTRLTVL.

This clonotype was seen repeatedly, ten times or more. The chain couples TRBV12-3 or TRBV12-4 to TRBJ2-7; D unclear. The CDR3 is made up of 11 amino acids. The V and J ends lost 4 bases and 4 bases respectively, with 5 bases between them. The DNA for the CDR3 is TGTGCCAGCAGTTACAGATACGAGCAGTACTTC. Its translation is CASSYRYEQYF.

The V call is TRBV2, the J call TRBJ2-1; TRBD1 aligns across 8 bases. Trimming at V came to 2 bases and at J to 6 bases, leaving 6 bases not matched to a gene. The germline V gene has CDR1 SNHLY and CDR2 FYNNEI. The CDR3 sequence is 15 residues long. Here the CDR3 DNA reads TGTGCCAGCAGTGAATGGCAGGGGGCGCCCAATGAGCAGTTCTTC. Protein product: CASSEWQGAPNEQFF.

This clonotype has a handful of counts. V and J are TRBV6-6 and TRBJ1-2; possible D gene TRBD1, 5 bases. The CDR3 is made up of 12 amino acids. CDR1 is MNHNY and CDR2 is SVGAGI in the germline V gene (reference sequence). V dropped 9 bases and J dropped 4 bases, with 12 bases sitting between them. The CDR3 sequence is CASAGTLYGYTF. The CDR3 DNA sequence: TGTGCCAGTGCCGGGACCCTCTATGGCTACACCTTC.

Worth noting for this clonotype: This may be a read error, as it is one base from a much larger clone. This chain links TRBV29-1 with TRBJ2-5, with unresolved D. With 7 bases removed from V and 2 bases from J, the gap between germline ends came to 11 bases. This CDR3 is 12 amino acids long. Germline assignment: CDR1 SQVTM and CDR2 ANQGSEA. CDR3 protein: CSGGNRQETQYF. The CDR3 region has the DNA TGCAGCGGTGGTAACCGTCAAGAGACCCAGTACTTC.

This clonotype was observed once. The chain has TRBV28 and TRBJ2-7; no clear D gene. The J call may not be correct, given that the DNA end is closer to TRBJ2-5. Germline-derived CDR1 and CDR2 are MDHEN and SYDVKM. There are 15 residues in the CDR3. The CDR3 loop is CASRQHGAGHETQYF. As DNA, the CDR3 is TGTGCCAGCAGACAACACGGAGCCGGGCACGAGACCCAGTACTTC.

DNA for the CDR3: TGTGCCAGCAGCCGATCGGACAGGGGCCTTTCCCCCACTTACGAGCAGTACTTC. This translates into CASSRSDRGLSPTYEQYF. The chain joins TRBV12-3 or TRBV12-4 to TRBJ2-4; 9 nucleotides align to TRBD1. Judging by the DNA end, TRBJ2-7 fits better; the J call may be wrong. This CDR3 is 18 amino acids long.

The rearrangement joins TRBV28 to TRBJ2-7; 8 bases agree with TRBD1. V shed 7 bases, J shed 7 bases, and the junction held 18 bases outside the gene matches. Germline CDR1 is MDHEN and CDR2 is SYDVKM. This CDR3 has 16 residues. CDR3 in amino acids: CASTYGWGGQGEEQYF. The CDR3 DNA is TGTGCCAGCACTTACGGTTGGGGAGGACAGGGAGAAGAGCAGTACTTC.